This entry concerns a single T cell receptor (beta chain). Its matching antigen is unknown. CDR1 LNHDA and CDR2 SQIVND come from the germline V gene (reference sequence). The CDR3 sequence is 15 residues long. J was trimmed by 5 bases and V by 1 base; bases with no gene match: 7. Following 10 days of culture, CD4+ T cells were isolated. Two doses of BNT162b2 or mRNA-1273 vaccine were administered to participants. Fresh IL-2-containing medium replaced half the medium on days 3 and 7. The entry originates in a study of vaccination effects on CD4 cells after COVID-19. Profiling relied on immunoSEQ multiplex PCR, and the TCRdb table lists in-frame clones only, not all of them. The table includes 45,000 or so clones, 70% detected once.

The TCR comes from a human donor who received a COVID-19 vaccine. The specimen was CD4+ T cells from PBMCs cultured without peptide, collected after COVID-19 vaccination. The chain links TRBV19 to TRBJ2-5; 7 bases map to TRBD2. The CDR3 sequence: CASSIVAGARETQYF. Written as DNA, the CDR3 is TGTGCCAGTAGTATAGTGGCGGGAGCGCGGGAGACCCAGTACTTC. The full variable domain, completed using reference TRBV19 and TRBJ2-5, is DGGITQSPKYLFRKEGQNVTLSCEQNLNHDAMYWYRQDPGQGLRLIYYSQIVNDFQKGDIAEGYSVSREKKESFPLTVTSAQKNPTAFYLCASSIVAGARETQYFGPGTRLLVL.